Listed below are T cell receptor beta chains from one sample, sequenced in a study of CD8 T cells in ankylosing spondylitis. TCRdb re-called the 5' RACE reads with MiXCR, one entry per CDR3 protein. The table includes 250,000 to 350,000 distinct CDR3 sequences, around 18% detected once. Material: blood, either unsorted or a sorted T cell fraction (not recorded which). Receptor source: a male donor with ankylosing spondylitis or in good health (not recorded which). Each CDR3 is given with its conserved first and last residue. A D gene is named only where the DNA matches it firmly. Clone size, where shown, is once, few, many, or a class for clones that have expanded.

DNA	CDR3	D	V	length	size	J
TGCAGCGCGGGGACTAGCGGGAGGGCAGATACGCAGTATTTT	CSAGTSGRADTQYF	TRBD2	TRBV29-1	14	.	TRBJ2-3
TGCGCCAGCAGCCAACCCCGGCTAATAAGAGCCGGGGAGCTGTTTTTT	CASSQPRLIRAGELFF	.	TRBV4-1	16	few	TRBJ2-2
TGTGCCAGCAGCTTAGCGCGGGGGGGGGTAGCGGGAGTAGTTTCCAACAATGAGCAGTTCTTC	CASSLARGGVAGVVSNNEQFF	TRBD2	TRBV7-2	21	many	TRBJ2-1
TGTGCCGTTCAACGGGGGGTTAATCAGCCCCAGCATTTT	CAVQRGVNQPQHF	.	TRBV15	13	.	TRBJ1-5
TGTGCCAGTATTACAACTAAGGGCAATAATGAAAAACTGTTTTTT	CASITTKGNNEKLFF	.	TRBV7-9	15	few	TRBJ1-4
TGTGCCAGTAGTATAGGGAGGGTTAATGAGCAGTTCTTC	CASSIGRVNEQFF	.	TRBV19	13	.	TRBJ2-1
TGTGCCAGCACTCCCGGGACTAGTCGCTCCTACAATGAGCAGTTCTTC	CASTPGTSRSYNEQFF	TRBD2	TRBV12-3/TRBV12-4	16	few	TRBJ2-1
TGTGCCAGCAGCTTAATGGGGGGGGGAGGCACTGAAGCTTTCTTT	CASSLMGGGGTEAFF	.	TRBV7-3	15	few	TRBJ1-1
TGCGCCAGCAGCTTGGATCCAGGGCAATCGTATGGCTACACCTTC	CASSLDPGQSYGYTF	.	TRBV5-1	15	.	TRBJ1-2
TGCAGTGCTAGAGATGTGGGAGTGCGGAATGAGCAGTTCTTC	CSARDVGVRNEQFF	.	TRBV20-1	14	.	TRBJ2-1
TGTGCCTGCTGCCCCGGGACTAGCGGGGGGCTTCGGACAGATACGCAGTATTTT	CACCPGTSGGLRTDTQYF	TRBD2	TRBV3-1	18	.	TRBJ2-3
TGCAGTGCTAGAGCCTATGGCTACACCTTC	CSARAYGYTF	.	TRBV20-1	10	.	TRBJ1-2
TGCGCCAGCAGCTTGGTGGGACAGGGGGTACCTTCGACCCAGTACTTC	CASSLVGQGVPSTQYF	TRBD1	TRBV5-1	16	.	TRBJ2-5
TGTGCCAGCAGCCCTATCCGGGACAGGGTGGGCACCGGGGAGCTGTTTTTT	CASSPIRDRVGTGELFF	TRBD1	TRBV3-1	17	.	TRBJ2-2
TGCAGCGTTGAAGGCACACGGGAGACCCAGTACTTC	CSVEGTRETQYF	.	TRBV29-1	12	few	TRBJ2-5
TGCGCCAGCAGCTTAGGGACTAGCAGCACCGGGGAGCTGTTTTTT	CASSLGTSSTGELFF	TRBD2	TRBV5-1	15	few	TRBJ2-2
TGTGCCAGCACCGGCACTCTCCCGGGGGCCGGGGAGCTGTTTTTT	CASTGTLPGAGELFF	.	TRBV28	15	.	TRBJ2-2
TGTGCCAGCAGTTTAAAAGTGGGACAGATCTCCCAAACTTTCTTT	CASSLKVGQISQTFF	TRBD1	TRBV12-3/TRBV12-4	15	few	TRBJ1-1
TGTGCCAGCAGCCCCTACAGGGCTAGCGGATACAATGAGCAGTTCTTC	CASSPYRASGYNEQFF	.	TRBV3-1	16	.	TRBJ2-1
TGCGCCAGCAGCTCTGGACAGGTTGCTGGCAATGAGCAGTTCTTC	CASSSGQVAGNEQFF	TRBD1	TRBV5-1	15	.	TRBJ2-1
TGTGCCATCAGGAGCGGGAGGAACAATGAGCAGTTCTTC	CAIRSGRNNEQFF	TRBD2	TRBV10-3	13	few	TRBJ2-1
TGTGCCAGCTCGATGCTGTTGGGAGAGACCCAGTACTTC	CASSMLLGETQYF	.	TRBV27	13	.	TRBJ2-5
TGCAGCGACCGGGGAGAGGCGGCTGGCTACACCTTC	CSDRGEAAGYTF	.	TRBV29-1	12	many	TRBJ1-2
TGCAGTGCTAGACCGCGGGACCATCACACAGATACGCAGTATTTT	CSARPRDHHTDTQYF	.	TRBV20-1	15	.	TRBJ2-3
TGTGCCAGCAGCTTGGGGACAGGGGGCCCAGAGACCCAGTACTTC	CASSLGTGGPETQYF	TRBD1	TRBV7-3	15	.	TRBJ2-5
TGTGCCAGCACTGTACACCGGTCGCAGCCCCAGCATTTT	CASTVHRSQPQHF	.	TRBV28	13	many	TRBJ1-5
TGCAGCGTTGAAGAGGCGGGACTGCACACCGGGGAGCTGTTTTTT	CSVEEAGLHTGELFF	.	TRBV29-1	15	few	TRBJ2-2
TGCGCCAGCAGGGAAGGCCTTAACTATGGCTACACCTTC	CASREGLNYGYTF	.	TRBV5-1	13	.	TRBJ1-2
TGTGCCAGCAGCCCGAACAGGGACATGAACACTGAAGCTTTCTTT	CASSPNRDMNTEAFF	.	TRBV7-9	15	many	TRBJ1-1
TGTGCCAGCAGCATCGGACTAGCGGGGCCCTACAATGAGCAGTTCTTC	CASSIGLAGPYNEQFF	TRBD2	TRBV5-6	16	.	TRBJ2-1
TGTGCCAGCAGTCCGCCGGGCAGCCAGAATAGCAATCAGCCCCAGCATTTT	CASSPPGSQNSNQPQHF	.	TRBV12-3/TRBV12-4	17	few	TRBJ1-5
TGCAGTGCTAGAGATCCGCTAGCGGGGGGGCTGACAGATACGCAGTATTTT	CSARDPLAGGLTDTQYF	TRBD2	TRBV20-1	17	.	TRBJ2-3
TGCAGCTTGGCCCCCACATCGACTAGCGGAAGGGAAAGAAACACAGATACGCAGTATTTT	CSLAPTSTSGRERNTDTQYF	TRBD2	TRBV20-1	20	.	TRBJ2-3
TGCAGTGCTAGAGAAGGGGCTTTGTCCGATGAGCAGTTCTTC	CSAREGALSDEQFF	.	TRBV20-1	14	few	TRBJ2-1
TGTGCCAGCACGGGGACGCATGGAGGAATGAATAGCAATCAGCCCCAGCATTTT	CASTGTHGGMNSNQPQHF	.	TRBV6-1	18	few	TRBJ1-5
TGTGCCAGCAGTTTGCAGTCCGGGAACTATGGCTACACCTTC	CASSLQSGNYGYTF	.	TRBV27	14	many	TRBJ1-2
TGTGCCAGCAGCGTAGGGACAGAAAATCAGCCCCAGCATTTT	CASSVGTENQPQHF	.	TRBV9	14	few	TRBJ1-5
TGTGCCAGCAGCTTGGGAGGGGGACAGGTCGGTAATTCACCCCTCCACTTT	CASSLGGGQVGNSPLHF	TRBD1	TRBV5-6	17	.	TRBJ1-6
TGTGCCATCACTGGGGACCCCGATCAGCCCCAGCATTTT	CAITGDPDQPQHF	.	TRBV10-3	13	.	TRBJ1-5
TGCAGTGCAAGAGGGGGGTTCAGCAATCAGCCCCAGCATTTT	CSARGGFSNQPQHF	.	TRBV20-1	14	few	TRBJ1-5
TGTGCCAGCAGCTTGGGATGGGGCAACCGTGAGAATGAGCAGTTCTTC	CASSLGWGNRENEQFF	.	TRBV5-5	16	.	TRBJ2-1
TGTGCCAGCAGCTTGGCTGCCAGGGTAGTCCCTGAAGCTTTCTTT	CASSLAARVVPEAFF	.	TRBV5-6	15	.	TRBJ1-1
TGCAGCTATATCGCAGTAAGAAAAGAGACCCAGTACTTC	CSYIAVRKETQYF	.	TRBV29-1	13	few	TRBJ2-5
TGTGCCAGCAGACGGACAGAACAAGAGACCCAGTACTTC	CASRRTEQETQYF	.	TRBV12-3/TRBV12-4	13	many	TRBJ2-5
TGTGCCACCGAGCCGGGATGGGTAACGAACACCGGGGAGCTGTTTTTT	CATEPGWVTNTGELFF	.	TRBV24-1	16	.	TRBJ2-2
TGTGCCAGCAGTCACAAGGGACTAAACTACGGAGAGACCCAGTACTTC	CASSHKGLNYGETQYF	TRBD2	TRBV6-2/TRBV6-3	16	few	TRBJ2-5
TGCAGCGTTGAAATGGGAACTTCAGGGGCCAACGTCCTGACTTTC	CSVEMGTSGANVLTF	.	TRBV29-1	15	.	TRBJ2-6
TGTGCCAGCATGGAGCCTAGCACAGATACGCAGTATTTT	CASMEPSTDTQYF	.	TRBV6-1	13	many	TRBJ2-3
TGCAGTGCTAGACAGGGGAATGGGGCTAATGAAAAACTGTTTTTT	CSARQGNGANEKLFF	.	TRBV20-1	15	few	TRBJ1-4
TGCGCCAGCAGCCCCGGACAGGGACTAGCGGGGGGCCTGCTCACCGGGGAGCTGTTTTTT	CASSPGQGLAGGLLTGELFF	TRBD2	TRBV5-1	20	.	TRBJ2-2
TGCAGCGTTCTCCCGGGACAGGGGGCGCTCGGGGCCAACGTCCTGACTTTC	CSVLPGQGALGANVLTF	TRBD1	TRBV29-1	17	many	TRBJ2-6
TGCGCCAGCAGCTTGATGCTAGCCTGGAATGAGCAGTTCTTC	CASSLMLAWNEQFF	.	TRBV5-1	14	.	TRBJ2-1
TGCAGTGCTAGCGGGGGCAATATGAACACTGAAGCTTTCTTT	CSASGGNMNTEAFF	.	TRBV20-1	14	many	TRBJ1-1
TGTGCCAGCAGCGGACCAAACAGGGTTAGAGGAAACACCATATATTTT	CASSGPNRVRGNTIYF	.	TRBV12-3/TRBV12-4	16	.	TRBJ1-3
TGTGCCAGCAGACATTCTAGCGGGAGCTACAATGAGCAGTTCTTC	CASRHSSGSYNEQFF	TRBD2	TRBV14	15	.	TRBJ2-1
TGCAGCGTCGGAGGGACCCATGATTCACCCCTCCACTTT	CSVGGTHDSPLHF	.	TRBV29-1	13	.	TRBJ1-6